This T cell receptor (beta chain) was documented in a study of blood T cell repertoires in COVID-19. At the level of the study: From the United States, Italy and Spain came samples of acute and convalescent COVID-19. Sources were T cells, B-cell-depleted T cells, or PBMCs; the material itself was cDNA or gDNA.

CDR3 size: 13 residues. CDR1 MDHEN and CDR2 SYDVKM come from the germline V gene. V was trimmed by 6 bases and J by 9 bases, leaving 12 bases between them. Authors' analysis steps: For nucleated cells, counts were estimated from reference gene primer amplification. Generated by immunoSEQ multiplex PCR, the TCRdb table keeps only in-frame clones and is missing some. That table gives V, J and clone size, and the DNA gave D and trimming. The profile shows about 180,000 clones, over 75% of them singletons. This chain joins TRBV28 and TRBJ1-6; tentatively, D is TRBD1 (6 bases). This clonotype was obtained from an older man with active or convalescent COVID-19. The source material was peripheral blood. The CDR3 sequence: CASRPDRTSPLHF. The CDR3 nucleotides read TGTGCCAGCAGACCCGACAGGACTTCACCCCTCCACTTT.